The 24 T cell receptor beta chains below were found in one sample sequenced in a study of T cells after yellow fever vaccination. TCRdb re-derived calls from the 5' RACE reads in MiXCR, one entry per CDR3 protein. The sample comprises fewer than 450,000 distinct CDR3 sequences, 9.5% to 13% of which are singletons, and roughly a sixth rests with the top ten. The sequencing here drew on PBMCs, taken on the day of the first yellow fever vaccination. The origin of the receptors is a man younger than 35 who received the YFV17D yellow fever vaccine.

The rearrangement joins TRBV20-1 to TRBJ1-1; a weak D match, TRBD1 (5 bases). The length of the CDR3 is 20 residues. Germline CDR1 DFQATT, CDR2 SNEGSKA (reference sequence). V was shortened by 2 bases and J by 7 bases, with 35 bases between the two germline ends. In nucleotides, the CDR3 is TGCAGTGCTAGACTTCCCTCCGGGGGGTCCCAGGCAGGGACTAGTTATGAAGCTTTCTTT. Translating gives CSARLPSGGSQAGTSYEAFF.

The sample holds a few counts of this clonotype. The gene calls are TRBV6-6 and TRBJ1-2, with 7 bases aligning to TRBD1. This CDR3 spans 13 amino acids. Germline values: CDR1 MNHNY, CDR2 SVGAGI (reference sequence). Trimming took 7 bases from V and 5 from J; bases not matched to a gene: 7. CDR3 sequence (DNA): TGTGCCAGCATCGCAGGGGACAGATATGGCTACACCTTC. It codes for CASIAGDRYGYTF.

This clonotype turned up a few times. V is TRBV6-2 or TRBV6-3 and J is TRBJ1-2; D call uncertain. Germline-derived CDR1 and CDR2 are MNHEY and SVGEGT. V lost 8 bases, J lost 7 bases, and 17 bases lay in between. CDR3 length equals 13 residues. The CDR3 bases are TGTGCCAGCCGTGAGAGCGGGGATGGTGGCTACACCTTC. It codes for CASRESGDGGYTF.

This clonotype was seen only a few times. The genes are TRBV3-1 and TRBJ2-3; TRBD1 agrees at 9 bases. Germline V gene data show CDR1 as LGHDT and CDR2 as YNNKEL (reference sequence). With 2 bases clipped from V and 0 bases from J, the junction kept 3 bases outside the gene matches. This CDR3 spans 16 amino acids. The CDR3 spells CASSQTTGGSTDTQYF. The CDR3 DNA is TGTGCCAGCAGCCAAACGACAGGGGGTAGCACAGATACGCAGTATTTT.

As regards this clonotype: The junction departs from the called germline gene at one end, perhaps through a read error. The J gene is TRBJ2-1, the V gene TRBV12-5, with D tentatively TRBD2 (5 bases). This CDR3 has 14 residues. CDR1 LGHNT and CDR2 FRNRAP come from the germline V gene. CDR3: CTSGKASSYNEQFF. The CDR3 coding sequence is TGTACTAGTGGTAAGGCGAGCTCCTACAATGAGCAGTTCTTC.

This clonotype has more than one count but fewer than ten. This chain connects TRBV3-1 to TRBJ2-7; 10 bases line up with TRBD2. Germline CDR1 reads LGHDT; CDR2 reads YNNKEL (reference sequence). CDR3 length: 17 residues. V was clipped by 1 base and J by 3 bases; unmatched bases: 9. CDR3 in amino acids: CASSQASAGGKDYEQYV. CDR3 bases: TGTGCCAGCAGCCAAGCCTCAGCGGGGGGGAAGGACTACGAGCAGTACGTC.

In this sample, this clonotype turned up a few times. For the CDR3, the DNA is TGTGCCAGTAGTATCGGACAGTATGGCTACACCTTC. It specifies CASSIGQYGYTF. V gene TRBV19 combines with J gene TRBJ1-2; D is possibly TRBD1 (6 bases). The CDR3 loop spans 12 amino acids. The germline V gene encodes CDR1 LNHDA and CDR2 SQIVND (reference sequence). V lost 3 bases, J lost 5 bases, and 7 bases lay in between.

Of note for this clonotype: One junction end does not reproduce the germline sequence, and a read error may be involved. Here the CDR3 DNA reads TGTGCCAGCAGCTTTACTAGCTTAGAGGCCCAGTACTTC. It translates to CASSFTSLEAQYF. V and J are TRBV7-2 and TRBJ2-5, with D possibly TRBD2 on 6 matching bases. Per germline, CDR1 SGHTA and CDR2 FQGNSA. This CDR3 is built from 13 residues.

This clonotype was recorded many times. This sequence joins TRBV7-2 and TRBJ2-5; TRBD2 agrees at 9 bases. Germline CDR1 is SGHTA and CDR2 is FQGNSA. This CDR3 has 14 residues. Losses at the gene ends were 1 base for V and 4 bases for J; bases not matched to a gene: 1. The CDR3 DNA is TGTGCCAGCAGCTTAGAAGCGGGGGGAGAGACCCAGTACTTC. Translated: CASSLEAGGETQYF.

The CDR3 coding sequence is TGTGCCAGCAAAAAGGGGGCCTATGAAAAACTGTTTTTT. It codes for CASKKGAYEKLFF. The chain links TRBV7-2 to TRBJ1-4; 7 nucleotides align to TRBD1. The V gene's germline CDR1 is SGHTA and CDR2 FQGNSA. After removal of 7 bases from V and 6 bases from J, the junction contained 5 bases not matched to a gene. The CDR3 contains 13 residues.

The V and J genes are TRBV4-3 and TRBJ2-3; D is perhaps TRBD1 (5 bases). Germline CDR1 is LGHNA and CDR2 is YSLEER. The CDR3 loop spans 16 amino acids. With 3 bases removed from V and 0 bases from J, the gap between germline ends came to 13 bases. The CDR3 DNA reads TGCGCCAGCAGCCAGCGTTGGGGCAGCAGCACAGATACGCAGTATTTT. This sequence encodes CASSQRWGSSTDTQYF.

This chain joins TRBV5-1 and TRBJ1-1, with 8 bases matching TRBD1. V gave up 2 bases and J gave up 0 bases; unmatched junction bases: 9. Germline V gene data show CDR1 as SGHRS and CDR2 as YFSETQ. The CDR3 length is 17 residues. The CDR3: CASSLRQGRILNTEAFF. The CDR3 DNA follows: TGCGCCAGCAGCTTACGACAGGGGCGGATTTTGAACACTGAAGCTTTCTTT.

This clonotype has a handful of counts. The chain joins TRBV18 to TRBJ2-7; the D is unclear. Germline CDR1 reads KGHSH; CDR2 reads LQKENI. V lost 6 bases to trimming and J lost 0 bases, with 9 bases between them. The CDR3 loop spans 13 amino acids. The CDR3 protein is CASSQSSSYEQYF. CDR3 nucleotide sequence: TGTGCCAGCTCCCAAAGTAGCTCCTACGAGCAGTACTTC. The full variable domain, its missing parts supplied by reference TRBV18 and TRBJ2-7, is NAGVMQNPRHLVRRRGQEARLRCSPMKGHSHVYWYRQLPEEGLKFMVYLQKENIIDESGMPKERFSAEFPKEGPSILRIQQVVRGDSAAYFCASSQSSSYEQYFGPGTRLTVT.

This clonotype has just a few counts. This chain uses TRBV6-2 or TRBV6-3 with TRBJ2-7, with D unclear. The CDR3 is made up of 12 amino acids. The V gene lost 6 bases and the J gene lost 4 bases, with 10 bases spanning the gap. CDR1 and CDR2 (germline): MNHEY, SVGEGT. CDR3 sequence (DNA): TGTGCCAGCAGCCAGTTTTCGTACGAGCAGTACGTC. It yields the protein CASSQFSYEQYV.

This clonotype was counted a few times. The chain joins TRBV6-5 to TRBJ2-5; 8 positions match TRBD1. Per the germline V gene, CDR1 is MNHEY and CDR2 is SVGAGI. J lost 4 bases, V lost 4 bases, and 8 bases had no gene match. The CDR3 contains 15 residues. The CDR3 here is CASSFQGARGETQYF. Written as DNA, the CDR3 is TGTGCCAGCAGTTTCCAGGGGGCTAGGGGAGAGACCCAGTACTTC.

This clonotype was counted between two and nine times. The chain links TRBV7-2 to TRBJ1-1; a possible D gene is TRBD1 (6 bases). From germline, CDR1 is SGHTA and CDR2 FQGNSA. There are 17 residues in the CDR3. Trimming pared 3 bases from V and 6 bases from J, leaving 23 bases between. The CDR3 here is CASSFLPPTGEGSEAFF. The CDR3 bases are TGTGCCAGCAGCTTCCTACCCCCGACAGGAGAGGGCTCTGAAGCTTTCTTT.

This clonotype occurred many times. The chain links TRBV24-1 to TRBJ2-3, with 7 bases identical to TRBD2. This CDR3 spans 17 amino acids. Trimming took 2 bases from V and 0 from J; bases not matched to a gene: 7. Germline V gene sequence: CDR1 KGHDR, CDR2 SFDVKD. The chain's CDR3 is CATSDSSSGTSTDTQYF. CDR3 DNA: TGTGCCACCAGTGATTCTTCTAGCGGAACTAGCACAGATACGCAGTATTTT.

This clonotype was counted between two and nine times. The J gene is TRBJ1-4, the V gene TRBV27; possibly TRBD1 for D (5 bases). Trimming pared 4 bases from V and 4 bases from J, leaving 16 bases between. Per germline, CDR1 MNHEY and CDR2 SMNVEV (reference sequence). The CDR3 extends over 16 amino acids. CDR3 DNA: TGTGCCAGCAGTTCCGTACGAAGGGGTGGTAATGAAAAACTGTTTTTT. Translating it yields CASSSVRRGGNEKLFF. The full variable domain, in which reference TRBV27 and TRBJ1-4 provide the parts outside the CDR3, is EAQVTQNPRYLITVTGKKLTVTCSQNMNHEYMSWYRQDPGLGLRQIYYSMNVEVTDKGDVPEGYKVSRKEKRNFPLILESPSPNQTSLYFCASSSVRRGGNEKLFFGSGTQLSVL.

In this sample, this clonotype turned up a few times. The genes are TRBV6-2 or TRBV6-3 and TRBJ2-3; 12 bases are shared with TRBD1. CDR1 is MNHEY and CDR2 is SVGEGT in the germline V gene. V shed 8 bases, J shed 4 bases, and the junction held 10 bases outside the gene matches. This CDR3 region has 16 residues. CDR3 DNA sequence: TGTGCCAGCGTCAACCCCGGGACAGGGGGCCCAGATACGCAGTATTTT. Amino acids: CASVNPGTGGPDTQYF.

The chain combines TRBV10-1 with TRBJ2-3; D is unresolved. The germline V and J ends were trimmed by 4 bases and 0 bases, with 5 bases remaining between them. There are 13 residues in the CDR3. CDR1 and CDR2 from the germline V gene are WNHNN and SYGVQD (reference sequence). CDR3 nucleotide sequence: TGCGCCAGCAGTGCATATAGCACAGATACGCAGTATTTT. Its protein is CASSAYSTDTQYF.

This clonotype has more than one count but fewer than ten. The J gene is TRBJ1-1, the V gene TRBV7-2; D gene unclear. The germline gives CDR1 SGHTA, CDR2 FQGNSA. The CDR3 contains 15 residues. Trimming took off 1 base at V and 0 bases at J, with 9 bases between the two ends. In DNA form, the CDR3 reads TGTGCCAGCAGCTTAGTGGTGCGGATGAACACTGAAGCTTTCTTT. As protein: CASSLVVRMNTEAFF.

V is TRBV2 and J is TRBJ1-1; perhaps TRBD1 as D (5 bases). V dropped 0 bases and J dropped 4 bases, with 12 bases sitting between them. The V gene's germline CDR1 is SNHLY and CDR2 FYNNEI. This CDR3 is 15 amino acids long. CDR3 loop: CASSEAPRGGTEAFF. Here the CDR3 DNA reads TGTGCCAGCAGTGAAGCGCCAAGGGGTGGCACTGAAGCTTTCTTT.

This clonotype has a handful of counts. The V and J genes are TRBV10-1 and TRBJ2-1; the D gene is possibly TRBD1 (5 bases). The germline gives CDR1 WNHNN, CDR2 SYGVQD (reference sequence). Deletions cut 6 bases from V and 4 bases from J, with 13 bases between. The CDR3 is 14 residues long. This CDR3 reads CASSEIRGYNEQFF. The DNA of the CDR3 is TGCGCCAGCAGCGAGATAAGGGGTTACAATGAGCAGTTCTTC.

This chain joins TRBV6-2 or TRBV6-3 and TRBJ1-2, with D possibly TRBD1 on 5 matching bases. Germline CDR1 is MNHEY and CDR2 is SVGEGT. This CDR3 is 13 amino acids long. V was cut by 4 bases and J by 5 bases, with 11 bases left in between. The CDR3 DNA follows: TGTGCCAGCAGTTTACAGGCGGAGTATGGCTACACCTTC. It translates to CASSLQAEYGYTF.